Listed here is a single T cell receptor beta chain. The data were obtained in a study of preoperative IRX-2 immunotherapy in early breast cancer. Treatment given: preoperative locoregional IRX-2 cytokine immunotherapy. Patients received preoperative, locoregional IRX-2 cytokine immunotherapy in a phase Ib study. CDR3 size: 15 residues. TCRdb keeps only in-frame clones here, not all; method: immunoSEQ multiplex PCR. Found here are about 33,000 clones, approximately 89% of them singletons; the top ten hold around 1.6%. This sequence was found in a human donor with breast cancer. The chain recombines TRBV7-5 with TRBJ2-3; TRBD2, the D gene given by the table, was not confirmed from the DNA. TRBV7-5 is annotated as a pseudogene. The source material was tumor tissue, sampled after IRX-2 immunotherapy. Here the CDR3 reads CASSLALASTDTQYF. Written as DNA, the CDR3 is TGTGCCAGCAGCTTGGCCCTAGCTAGCACAGATACGCAGTATTTT.